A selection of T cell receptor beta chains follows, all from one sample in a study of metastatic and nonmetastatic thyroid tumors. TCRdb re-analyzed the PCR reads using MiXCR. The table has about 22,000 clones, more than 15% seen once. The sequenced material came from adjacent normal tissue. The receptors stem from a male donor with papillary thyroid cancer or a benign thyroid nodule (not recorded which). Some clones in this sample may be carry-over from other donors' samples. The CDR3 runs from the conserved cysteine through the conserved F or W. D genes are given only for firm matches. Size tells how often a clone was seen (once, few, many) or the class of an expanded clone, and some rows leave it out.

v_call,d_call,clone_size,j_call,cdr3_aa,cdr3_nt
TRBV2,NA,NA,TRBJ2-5,CASSVGEPETQYF,TGTGCCAGCAGCGTAGGTGAACCGGAGACCCAGTACTTC
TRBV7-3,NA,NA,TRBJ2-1,CASSTRAGVECEQFF,TGTGCCAGCAGCACTCGGGCAGGTGTTGAGTGTGAGCAGTTCTTC
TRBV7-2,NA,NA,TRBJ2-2,CASSPRGANTGELFF,TGTGCCAGCAGCCCCAGGGGCGCGAACACCGGGGAGCTGTTTTTT
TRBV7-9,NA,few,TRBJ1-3,CASSFGGNIIYF,TGTGCCAGCAGCTTTGGGGGGAACATCATATATTTT
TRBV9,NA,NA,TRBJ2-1,CASSVDEGGYNEQFF,TGTGCCAGCAGCGTAGACGAGGGCGGCTACAATGAGCAGTTCTTC
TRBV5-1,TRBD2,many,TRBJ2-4,CASSLAGLSGDIQYF,TGCGCCAGCAGCTTGGCGGGACTTAGCGGGGACATTCAGTACTTC
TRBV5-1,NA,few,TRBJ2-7,CASSLEVRGEQYF,TGCGCCAGCAGCTTAGAAGTAAGGGGCGAGCAGTACTTC
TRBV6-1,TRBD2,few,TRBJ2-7,CASSKGGTSGFEQYF,TGTGCCAGCAGTAAAGGAGGGACTAGCGGGTTCGAGCAGTACTTC
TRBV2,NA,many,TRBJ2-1,CASSVGPDRDEQFF,TGTGCCAGCAGTGTGGGACCGGATCGCGATGAGCAGTTCTTC
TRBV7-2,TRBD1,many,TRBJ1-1,CASSLKIGTGIVNTEAFF,TGTGCCAGCAGCTTAAAAATCGGGACAGGGATCGTCAACACTGAAGCTTTCTTT
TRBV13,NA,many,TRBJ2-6,CASSLGATGANVLTF,TGTGCCAGCAGCTTAGGGGCTACTGGGGCCAACGTCCTGACTTTC
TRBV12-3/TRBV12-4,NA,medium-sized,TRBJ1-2,CASSPGQPINYGYTF,TGTGCCAGCAGCCCCGGACAGCCCATTAACTATGGCTACACCTTC
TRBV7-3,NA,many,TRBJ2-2,CASSSTLAAANTGELFF,TGTGCCAGCAGCTCTACCTTAGCGGCAGCGAACACCGGGGAGCTGTTTTTT
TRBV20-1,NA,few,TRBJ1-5,CSAVRGGDQPQHF,TGCAGTGCGGTGCGGGGGGGGGACCAGCCCCAGCATTTT
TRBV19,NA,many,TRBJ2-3,CASSILDRGNTDTQYF,TGTGCCAGTAGTATACTGGATAGGGGGAACACAGATACGCAGTATTTT
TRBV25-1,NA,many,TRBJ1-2,CASSEYRVRRLGGYTF,TGTGCCAGCAGTGAATATAGGGTTCGACGTTTGGGTGGCTACACCTTC
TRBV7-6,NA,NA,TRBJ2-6,CASRPPGANVLTF,TGTGCCAGCAGACCGCCCGGGGCAAACGTCCTGACTTTC
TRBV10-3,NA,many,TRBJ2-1,CAISEFRSDEQFF,TGTGCCATCAGTGAGTTCAGGAGCGATGAGCAGTTCTTC
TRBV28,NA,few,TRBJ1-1,CASTQGRRFSTEAFF,TGTGCCAGCACCCAGGGCCGAAGGTTTTCCACTGAAGCTTTCTTT
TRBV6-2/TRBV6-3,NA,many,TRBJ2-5,CASSYVETQYF,TGTGCCAGCAGTTACGTCGAGACCCAGTACTTC
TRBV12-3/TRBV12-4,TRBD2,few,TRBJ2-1,CASGTSGGLNEQFF,TGTGCCAGTGGGACTAGCGGGGGGCTTAATGAGCAGTTCTTC
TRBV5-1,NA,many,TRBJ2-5,CASSLEGGEETQYF,TGCGCCAGCAGCTTGGAGGGGGGTGAGGAGACCCAGTACTTC
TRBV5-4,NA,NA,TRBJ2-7,CASSSQVCYEQYF,TGTGCCAGCAGCTCCCAGGTGTGCTACGAGCAGTACTTC
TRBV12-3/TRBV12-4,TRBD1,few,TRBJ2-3,CACALTGDGTDTQYF,TGTGCCTGCGCCCTCACAGGGGACGGGACAGATACGCAGTATTTT
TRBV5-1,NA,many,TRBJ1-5,CASSPSLGNQPQHF,TGCGCCAGCAGCCCAAGCTTGGGCAATCAGCCCCAGCATTTT
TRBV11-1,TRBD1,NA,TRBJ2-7,CASSSRTGGLSYEQYF,TGTGCCAGCAGCTCCCGGACAGGGGGGCTCTCCTACGAGCAGTACTTC
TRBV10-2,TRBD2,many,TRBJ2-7,CASSKGLAFYEQYF,TGCGCCAGCAGTAAGGGACTAGCGTTCTACGAGCAGTACTTC
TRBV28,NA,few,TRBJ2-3,CASILRRFGGTIHTYTQYF,TGTGCCAGCATTTTACGGAGATTCGGCGGGACCATCCACACATATACGCAGTATTTT
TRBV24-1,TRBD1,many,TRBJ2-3,CATSRDRDTDTQYF,TGTGCCACCAGCCGGGACAGGGATACAGATACGCAGTATTTT
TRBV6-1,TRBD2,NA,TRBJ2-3,CTSSRLAGYLDTQYF,TGTACCAGCAGTCGACTAGCGGGGTATTTAGATACGCAGTATTTT
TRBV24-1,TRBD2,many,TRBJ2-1,CATSDSALAGTSSQFF,TGTGCCACCAGTGATTCAGCGCTAGCGGGAACCAGCTCTCAGTTCTTC
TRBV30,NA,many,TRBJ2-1,CAWSPLDNEQFF,TGTGCCTGGAGTCCTCTCGACAATGAGCAGTTCTTC
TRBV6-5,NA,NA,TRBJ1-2,CASSYPPDLDGGYTF,TGTGCCAGCAGTTACCCCCCGGATTTGGATGGTGGCTACACCTTC
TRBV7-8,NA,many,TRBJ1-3,CASSLMFGGGFSGNTIYF,TGTGCCAGCAGCTTAATGTTCGGAGGTGGCTTCTCTGGAAACACCATATATTTT
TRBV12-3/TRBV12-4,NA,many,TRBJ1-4,CASCGATNEKLFF,TGTGCCAGCTGCGGTGCAACTAATGAAAAACTGTTTTTT
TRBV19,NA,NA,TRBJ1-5,CASTDHVNLPQHF,TGTGCCAGTACCGACCACGTAAATCTGCCCCAGCATTTT
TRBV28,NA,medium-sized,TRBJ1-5,CASRPGRHNQPQHF,TGTGCCAGCAGACCAGGACGGCACAATCAGCCCCAGCATTTT
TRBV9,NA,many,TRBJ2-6,CASSVEPSGANVLTF,TGTGCCAGCAGCGTAGAACCCTCTGGGGCCAACGTCCTGACTTTC
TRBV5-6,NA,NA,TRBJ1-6,CASSFNLGGGSPLHF,TGTGCCAGCAGCTTTAATTTGGGGGGCGGTTCACCCCTCCACTTT
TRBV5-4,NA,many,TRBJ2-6,CASSSQNIDRGGANVLTF,TGTGCCAGCAGCTCTCAAAATATTGACCGGGGAGGGGCCAACGTCCTGACTTTC
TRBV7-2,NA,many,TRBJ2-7,CASSLARRTYEQYF,TGTGCCAGCAGCTTAGCCCGACGTACCTACGAGCAGTACTTC
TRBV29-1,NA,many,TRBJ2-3,CSVGAYSTDTQYF,TGCAGCGTTGGGGCCTATAGCACAGATACGCAGTATTTT
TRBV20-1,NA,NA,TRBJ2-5,CSARNSGLQYF,TGCAGTGCTAGAAATTCAGGACTACAGTACTTC
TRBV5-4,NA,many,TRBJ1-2,CASSLDPGNYGYTF,TGTGCCAGCAGCTTAGACCCAGGCAACTATGGCTACACCTTC
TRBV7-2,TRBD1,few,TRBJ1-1,CASSGEQGAAFF,TGTGCCAGCAGCGGGGAACAGGGGGCAGCTTTCTTT